A selection of T cell receptor beta chains follows, all from one sample in a study of CD8 T cells in Susac syndrome. MiXCR, applied by TCRdb to the immunoSEQ multiplex PCR reads, yields one record per CDR3 protein. In the table there are hundreds of thousands of distinct CDR3 sequences, approximately 85% of which are singletons. Sequenced sample: CD8+ T cells from PBMCs. The receptors shown here come from a human donor with multiple sclerosis. The CDR3 runs from the conserved cysteine through the conserved F or W. D genes are given only for firm matches. Expanded clones get a size class; other rows say once, few or many, or leave the size out.

len,v_gene,j_gene,d_gene,abundance,CDR3aa,CDR3nt
16,TRBV10-2,TRBJ1-1,-,-,CASRTPRTELNTEAFF,TGCGCCAGCAGGACTCCCAGGACAGAATTGAACACTGAAGCTTTCTTT
13,TRBV4-1,TRBJ1-6,-,-,CASSQVASSPLHF,TGCGCCAGCAGCCAAGTTGCCTCTTCACCCCTCCACTTT
15,TRBV4-1,TRBJ2-7,TRBD2,-,CASSRGGPEFYEQYF,TGCGCCAGCAGTCGCGGGGGACCGGAGTTCTACGAGCAGTACTTC
16,TRBV4-2,TRBJ1-3,-,few,CASSQDRGTGENTIYF,TGTGCCAGCAGCCAAGATAGAGGAACCGGGGAGAACACCATATATTTT
16,TRBV29-1,TRBJ2-1,-,-,CSVDRTGGFSYNEQFF,TGCAGCGTGGATCGAACGGGGGGCTTTTCCTACAATGAGCAGTTCTTC
15,TRBV9,TRBJ1-3,-,-,CASSVERTEGNTIYF,TGTGCCAGCAGCGTAGAGAGGACGGAAGGAAACACCATATATTTT
14,TRBV5-4,TRBJ2-7,TRBD1,-,CASSKGTERYEQYF,TGTGCCAGCAGCAAAGGGACAGAAAGATACGAGCAGTACTTC
14,TRBV28,TRBJ1-1,TRBD1,-,CASSFTGGHTEAFF,TGTGCCAGCAGTTTTACAGGGGGACATACTGAAGCTTTCTTT
13,TRBV20-1,TRBJ1-2,TRBD1,-,CSARETGHYGYTF,TGCAGTGCTAGAGAGACAGGGCACTATGGCTACACCTTC
14,TRBV7-6,TRBJ1-4,-,-,CATSGGPINEKLFF,TGTGCCACCTCCGGGGGGCCAATTAATGAAAAACTGTTTTTT
12,TRBV13,TRBJ2-3,-,once,CASSPEADTQYF,TGTGCCAGCAGCCCGGAGGCAGATACGCAGTATTTT
16,TRBV15,TRBJ2-1,-,-,CATSRVPEAADDEQFF,TGTGCCACCAGCAGAGTCCCAGAAGCGGCCGACGATGAGCAGTTCTTC
16,TRBV28,TRBJ2-5,-,-,CASSIDRNTPQETQYF,TGTGCCAGCAGTATTGACAGGAACACTCCTCAAGAGACCCAGTACTTC
16,TRBV30,TRBJ2-1,-,-,CAWTWPSTSIDNEQFF,TGTGCCTGGACGTGGCCCTCGACTAGTATCGACAATGAGCAGTTCTTC
13,TRBV5-1,TRBJ2-1,-,-,CASSTYSYNEQFF,TGCGCCAGCAGTACTTACTCCTACAATGAGCAGTTCTTC
11,TRBV10-2,TRBJ2-7,-,-,CASAGFYEQYF,TGCGCCAGCGCGGGGTTCTACGAGCAGTACTTC
14,TRBV27,TRBJ1-5,-,few,CASSRQGSNQPQHF,TGTGCCAGTAGTCGCCAGGGGAGCAATCAGCCCCAGCATTTT
15,TRBV5-1,TRBJ2-2,TRBD2,-,CASSLRGENTGELFF,TGCGCCAGCAGCTTGCGGGGGGAGAACACCGGGGAGCTGTTTTTT
14,TRBV5-1,TRBJ2-5,-,once,CASSRRTKAETQYF,TGCGCCAGCAGCCGAAGGACAAAGGCAGAGACCCAGTACTTC
14,TRBV6-5,TRBJ2-3,-,-,CASSYLQEPDTQYF,TGTGCCAGCAGTTATCTCCAGGAACCAGATACGCAGTATTTT
23,TRBV14,TRBJ2-1,-,-,CASSQDSKLLWQEASIPYNEQFF,TGTGCCAGCAGCCAAGATTCAAAACTTTTGTGGCAGGAGGCTAGCATTCCCTACAATGAGCAGTTCTTC
12,TRBV7-9,TRBJ2-2,-,-,CASSTDHGELFF,TGTGCCAGCAGCACCGATCACGGGGAGCTGTTTTTT
13,TRBV19,TRBJ2-3,-,-,CASIGGGADTQYF,TGTGCCAGTATTGGAGGCGGGGCAGATACGCAGTATTTT
13,TRBV12-3/TRBV12-4,TRBJ2-1,-,-,CASNWGWANEQFF,TGTGCCAGCAATTGGGGATGGGCCAATGAGCAGTTCTTC
14,TRBV5-4,TRBJ2-1,-,-,CASSPGASWYEQFF,TGTGCCAGCAGCCCCGGGGCTAGTTGGTATGAGCAGTTCTTC
16,TRBV10-2,TRBJ1-2,TRBD1,-,CASRMPYDRGGYGYTF,TGCGCCAGCAGGATGCCCTATGACAGGGGCGGGTATGGCTACACCTTC
13,TRBV19,TRBJ1-2,TRBD1,-,CASSYGDSGGYTF,TGTGCCAGTAGCTACGGGGACAGCGGTGGCTACACCTTC
14,TRBV29-1,TRBJ2-5,TRBD1,-,CSVEGDRVSETQYF,TGCAGCGTTGAAGGCGACAGGGTTTCGGAGACCCAGTACTTC
14,TRBV4-1,TRBJ1-1,-,-,CASSQVQDNTEAFF,TGCGCCAGCAGCCAAGTTCAGGATAACACTGAAGCTTTCTTT
13,TRBV5-4,TRBJ1-1,-,few,CASSPKGGTEAFF,TGTGCCAGCAGCCCCAAGGGGGGGACTGAAGCTTTCTTT
14,TRBV19,TRBJ2-7,-,-,CATSGGTGAYEQYF,TGTGCCACCAGCGGGGGGACAGGGGCCTACGAGCAGTACTTC
14,TRBV30,TRBJ2-1,TRBD1,-,CALFQGALGNEQFF,TGTGCCTTATTTCAGGGGGCATTAGGGAATGAGCAGTTCTTC
13,TRBV12-3/TRBV12-4,TRBJ1-1,-,-,CASSFRGFTEAFF,TGTGCCAGCAGTTTCAGGGGTTTCACTGAAGCTTTCTTT
19,TRBV6-1,TRBJ1-5,TRBD1,-,CASSALLPTGLPPNQPQHF,TGTGCCAGCAGTGCATTACTTCCGACAGGGCTCCCTCCAAATCAGCCCCAGCATTTT
14,TRBV4-1,TRBJ1-1,-,-,CASSHYRVNTEAFF,TGCGCCAGCAGCCATTACAGGGTGAACACTGAAGCTTTCTTT
15,TRBV25-1,TRBJ2-7,-,few,CASSDSVQGSYEQYF,TGTGCCAGCAGTGATTCAGTCCAGGGCTCCTACGAGCAGTACTTC
16,TRBV4-1,TRBJ2-1,TRBD2,-,CASSYILAGGHMEQFF,TGCGCCAGCAGCTATATCCTAGCGGGAGGGCATATGGAGCAGTTCTTC
15,TRBV4-1,TRBJ1-1,TRBD1,-,CASSHPTGGPTEAFF,TGCGCCAGCAGCCACCCGACAGGGGGGCCCACTGAAGCTTTCTTT
16,TRBV5-4,TRBJ1-1,-,-,CASSLTVGAMNTEAFF,TGTGCCAGCAGCTTAACGGTCGGGGCAATGAACACTGAAGCTTTCTTT